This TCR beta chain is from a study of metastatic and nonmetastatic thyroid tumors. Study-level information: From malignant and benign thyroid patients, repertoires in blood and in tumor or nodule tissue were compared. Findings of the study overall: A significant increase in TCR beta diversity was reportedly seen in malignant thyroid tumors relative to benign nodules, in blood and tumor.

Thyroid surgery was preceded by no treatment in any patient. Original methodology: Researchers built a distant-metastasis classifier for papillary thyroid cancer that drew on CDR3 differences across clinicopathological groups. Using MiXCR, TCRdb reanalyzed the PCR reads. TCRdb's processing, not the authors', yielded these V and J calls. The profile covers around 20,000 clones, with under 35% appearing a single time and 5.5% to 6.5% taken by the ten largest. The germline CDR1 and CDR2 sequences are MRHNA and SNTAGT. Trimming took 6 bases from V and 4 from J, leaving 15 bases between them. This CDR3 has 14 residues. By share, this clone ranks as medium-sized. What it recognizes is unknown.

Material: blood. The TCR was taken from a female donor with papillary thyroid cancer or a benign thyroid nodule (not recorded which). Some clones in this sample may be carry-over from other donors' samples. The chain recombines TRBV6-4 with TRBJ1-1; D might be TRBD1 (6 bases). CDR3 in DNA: TGTGCCAGCAGCGCCGGGGTACAGGGCACTGAAGCTTTCTTT. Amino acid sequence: CASSAGVQGTEAFF.